A single sample gave rise to the 8 T cell receptor beta chains below, sequenced in a study of neoadjuvant nivolumab and ipilimumab in lung cancer (dated by TCRdb to about 2020). Reading the label with the study, this specimen's time point is: at surgical resection after neoadjuvant nivolumab +/- ipilimumab. The method was the immunoSEQ multiplex PCR assay. In TCRdb, the immuneACCESS table is reduced to in-frame sequences with V and J assigned. These tables do not hold every clone; where another copy was compared, an unresolved V gene accounts for under half, and the others remain unexplained. This sample has roughly 28,000 clones in its table, and roughly 76% of those were observed once. The ten most abundant clones make up around a sixth of the sample. The sample here was tumor tissue, taken after neoadjuvant nivolumab, alone or with ipilimumab, at or shortly before surgery. The receptor source for this set is an adult with non-small cell lung cancer.

This clone showed up just a few times. V and J are TRBV7-3 and TRBJ2-7, with 9 bases fitting TRBD1. Germline values: CDR1 SGHTA, CDR2 FQGTGA. The CDR3 consists of 16 residues. Trimming removed 4 bases from V and 5 bases from J; junction bases left unmatched: 12. The CDR3: CASSSKARGQGDEQYF. As DNA, the CDR3 is TGTGCCAGCAGCTCAAAAGCCCGGGGACAGGGTGACGAGCAGTACTTC.

CDR3 in amino acids: CASSPRRAGETAEAFF. DNA for the CDR3: TGTGCCAGCAGCCCACGGCGTGCAGGGGAAACTGCTGAAGCTTTCTTT. The chain links TRBV9 to TRBJ1-1; D perhaps matches TRBD1 (6 bases). CDR1 is SGDLS, CDR2 YYNGEE, per germline. Trimming removed 4 bases from V and 6 bases from J, with 22 bases in between. CDR3 length equals 16 residues.

The chain carries TRBV18 and TRBJ2-5; TRBD1 aligns across 8 bases. V shed 2 bases, J shed 2 bases, and the junction held 7 bases outside the gene matches. Germline CDR1 reads KGHSH; CDR2 reads LQKENI. The CDR3 loop spans 16 amino acids. CDR3: CASSPFDRGDQETQYF. CDR3 DNA: TGTGCCAGCTCACCATTCGACAGGGGCGATCAAGAGACCCAGTACTTC.

The gene calls are TRBV6-6 and TRBJ1-2; possible D gene TRBD1, 5 bases. In germline, CDR1 is MNHNY, CDR2 SVGAGI (reference sequence). The CDR3 totals 10 residues. Trimming removed 8 bases from V and 7 bases from J, with 8 bases in between. Here the CDR3 DNA reads TGTGCCAGCGGGGACCTTGGCTACACCTTC. It codes for CASGDLGYTF.

The chain couples TRBV4-2 to TRBJ2-7; TRBD2 matches 8 bases. Germline CDR1 LGHNA, CDR2 YNFKEQ. With 2 bases clipped from V and 2 bases from J, the junction kept 5 bases outside the gene matches. The CDR3 is 15 residues long. The CDR3 spells CASSQSPGLAYEQYF. CDR3 nucleotide sequence: TGTGCCAGCAGCCAATCACCGGGACTAGCCTACGAGCAGTACTTC.

The chain couples TRBV5-4 to TRBJ1-2, with D possibly matching TRBD1 (6 bases). The CDR3 covers 14 residues. Trimming removed 2 bases at V and 7 bases at J, with 15 bases between. Germline CDR1 and CDR2: SGHNT and YYREEE (reference sequence). CDR3 coding DNA: TGTGCCAGCAGCTTAGGAGGCGCGGGGGCTGGCTACACCTTC. This sequence encodes CASSLGGAGAGYTF. The full variable domain, with the rest looked up from reference TRBV5-4 and TRBJ1-2, is ETGVTQSPTHLIKTRGQQVTLRCSSQSGHNTVSWYQQALGQGPQFIFQYYREEENGRGNFPPRFSGLQFPNYSSELNVNALELDDSALYLCASSLGGAGAGYTFGSGTRLTVV.

V and J are TRBV11-2 and TRBJ1-4; 7 bases map to TRBD1. The J segment lost 4 bases and the V segment lost 5 bases, leaving 13 bases of the junction unmatched. CDR3 length: 17 amino acids. Looked up from germline, CDR1 is SGHAT and CDR2 is FQNNGV. CDR3 sequence: CASSPPRTGGGNEKLFF. CDR3 DNA sequence: TGTGCCAGCAGCCCACCTCGGACAGGCGGGGGTAATGAAAAACTGTTTTTT.

This sequence joins TRBV7-2 and TRBJ2-1, with TRBD2 matching over 9 bases. Germline CDR1 SGHTA, CDR2 FQGNSA. With 1 base clipped from V and 7 bases from J, the junction kept 11 bases outside the gene matches. CDR3 length equals 17 residues. The CDR3 here is CASSLGSLAGAGNEQFF. The CDR3 DNA follows: TGTGCCAGCAGCTTAGGTTCTTTAGCGGGGGCCGGGAATGAGCAGTTCTTC. The full variable domain, in which reference TRBV7-2 and TRBJ2-1 provide the parts outside the CDR3, is GAGVSQSPSNKVTEKGKDVELRCDPISGHTALYWYRQSLGQGLEFLIYFQGNSAPDKSGLPSDRFSAERTGGSVSTLTIQRTQQEDSAVYLCASSLGSLAGAGNEQFFGPGTRLTVL.